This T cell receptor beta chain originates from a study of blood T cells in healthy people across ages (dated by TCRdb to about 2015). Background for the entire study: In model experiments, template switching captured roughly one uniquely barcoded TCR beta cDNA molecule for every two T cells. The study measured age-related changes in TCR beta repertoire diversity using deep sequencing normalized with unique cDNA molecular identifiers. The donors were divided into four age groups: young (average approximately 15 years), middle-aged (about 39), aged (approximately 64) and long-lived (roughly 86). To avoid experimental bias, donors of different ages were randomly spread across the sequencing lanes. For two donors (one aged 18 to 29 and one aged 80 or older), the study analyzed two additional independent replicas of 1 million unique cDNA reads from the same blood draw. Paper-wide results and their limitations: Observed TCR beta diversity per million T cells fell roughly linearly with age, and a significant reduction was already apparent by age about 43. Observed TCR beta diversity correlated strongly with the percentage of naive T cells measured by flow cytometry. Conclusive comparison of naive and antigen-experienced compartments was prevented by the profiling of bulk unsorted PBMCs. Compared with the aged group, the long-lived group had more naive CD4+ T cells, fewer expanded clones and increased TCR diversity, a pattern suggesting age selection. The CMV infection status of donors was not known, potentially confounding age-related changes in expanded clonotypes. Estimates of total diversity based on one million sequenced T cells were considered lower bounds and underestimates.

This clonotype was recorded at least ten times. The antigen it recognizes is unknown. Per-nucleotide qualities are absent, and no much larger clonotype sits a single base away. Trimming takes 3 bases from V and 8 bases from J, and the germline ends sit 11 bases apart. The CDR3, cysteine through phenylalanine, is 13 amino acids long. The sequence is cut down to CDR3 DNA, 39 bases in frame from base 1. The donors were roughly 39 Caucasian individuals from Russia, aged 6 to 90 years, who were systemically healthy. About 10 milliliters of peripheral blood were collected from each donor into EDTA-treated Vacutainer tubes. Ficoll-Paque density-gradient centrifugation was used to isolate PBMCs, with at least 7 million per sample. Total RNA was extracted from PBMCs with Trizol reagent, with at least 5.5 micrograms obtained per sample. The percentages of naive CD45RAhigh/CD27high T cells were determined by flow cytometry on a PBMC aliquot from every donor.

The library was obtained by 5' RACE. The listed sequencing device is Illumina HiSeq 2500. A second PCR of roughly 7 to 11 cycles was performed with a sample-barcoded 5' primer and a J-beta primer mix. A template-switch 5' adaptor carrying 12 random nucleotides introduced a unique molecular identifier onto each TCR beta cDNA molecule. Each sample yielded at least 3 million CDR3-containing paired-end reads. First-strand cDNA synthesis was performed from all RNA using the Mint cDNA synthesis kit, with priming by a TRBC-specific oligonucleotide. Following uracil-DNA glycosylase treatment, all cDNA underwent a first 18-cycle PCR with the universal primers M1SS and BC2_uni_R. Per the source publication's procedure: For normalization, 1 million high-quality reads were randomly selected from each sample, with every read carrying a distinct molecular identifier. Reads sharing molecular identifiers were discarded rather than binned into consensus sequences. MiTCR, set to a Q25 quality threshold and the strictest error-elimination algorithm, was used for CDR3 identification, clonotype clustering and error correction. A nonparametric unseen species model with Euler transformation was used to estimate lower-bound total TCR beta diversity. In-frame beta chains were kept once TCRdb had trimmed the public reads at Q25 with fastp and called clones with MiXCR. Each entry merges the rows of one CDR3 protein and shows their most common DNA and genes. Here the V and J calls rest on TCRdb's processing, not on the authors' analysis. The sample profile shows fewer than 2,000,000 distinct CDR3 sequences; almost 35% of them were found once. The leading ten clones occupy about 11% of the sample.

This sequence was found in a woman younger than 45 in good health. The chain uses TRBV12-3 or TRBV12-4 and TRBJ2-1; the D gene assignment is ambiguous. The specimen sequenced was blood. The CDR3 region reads CASSFGGLDEQFF. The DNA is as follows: TGTGCCAGCAGTTTTGGTGGGCTCGATGAGCAGTTCTTC.